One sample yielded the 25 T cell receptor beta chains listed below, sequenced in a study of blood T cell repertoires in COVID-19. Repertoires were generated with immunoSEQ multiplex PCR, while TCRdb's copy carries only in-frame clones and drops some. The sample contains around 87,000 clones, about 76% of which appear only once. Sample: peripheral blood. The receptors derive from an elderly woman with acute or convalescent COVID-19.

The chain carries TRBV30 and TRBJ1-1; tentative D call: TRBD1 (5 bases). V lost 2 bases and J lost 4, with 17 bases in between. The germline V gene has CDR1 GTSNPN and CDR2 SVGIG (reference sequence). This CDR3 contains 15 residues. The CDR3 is CAWSPWGGLGTEAFF. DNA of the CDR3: TGTGCCTGGAGTCCGTGGGGGGGGTTGGGCACTGAAGCTTTCTTT. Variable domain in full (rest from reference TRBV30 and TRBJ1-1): SQTIHQWPATLVQPVGSPLSLECTVEGTSNPNLYWYRQAAGRGLQLLFYSVGIGQISSEVPQNLSASRPQDRQFILSSKKLLLSDSGFYLCAWSPWGGLGTEAFFGQGTRLTVV.

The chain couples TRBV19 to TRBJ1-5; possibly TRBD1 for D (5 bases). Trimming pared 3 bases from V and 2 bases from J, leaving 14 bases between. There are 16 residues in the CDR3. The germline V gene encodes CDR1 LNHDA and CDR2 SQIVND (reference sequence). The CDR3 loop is CASSIRGEVGNQPQHF. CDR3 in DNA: TGTGCCAGTAGTATTCGGGGGGAGGTGGGCAATCAGCCCCAGCATTTT.

In nucleotides, the CDR3 is TGTGCCAGTAGTATAGGAGCGGGGGGTACAGATACGCAGTATTTT. It translates to CASSIGAGGTDTQYF. The chain recombines TRBV19 with TRBJ2-3; 9 bases line up with TRBD2. The V gene's germline CDR1 is LNHDA and CDR2 SQIVND (reference sequence). The CDR3 loop spans 15 amino acids. The ends lost 1 base at V and 3 bases at J; junction bases unmatched: 2.

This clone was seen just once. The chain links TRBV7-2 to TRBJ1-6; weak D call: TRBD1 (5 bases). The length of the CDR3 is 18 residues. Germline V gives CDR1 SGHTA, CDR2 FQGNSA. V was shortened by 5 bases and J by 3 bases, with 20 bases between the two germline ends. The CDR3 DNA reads TGTGCCAGCAGCCCGGGAGGGCAGGGCGAACTCTATAATTCACCCCTCCACTTT. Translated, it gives CASSPGGQGELYNSPLHF.

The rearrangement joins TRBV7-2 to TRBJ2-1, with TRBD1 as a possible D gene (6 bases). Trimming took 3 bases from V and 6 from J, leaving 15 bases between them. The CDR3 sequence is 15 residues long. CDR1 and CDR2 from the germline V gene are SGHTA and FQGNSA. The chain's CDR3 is CASSFSRGRVNEQFF. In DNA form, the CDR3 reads TGTGCCAGCAGCTTTTCCAGGGGTAGAGTCAATGAGCAGTTCTTC. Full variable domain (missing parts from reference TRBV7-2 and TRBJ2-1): GAGVSQSPSNKVTEKGKDVELRCDPISGHTALYWYRQSLGQGLEFLIYFQGNSAPDKSGLPSDRFSAERTGGSVSTLTIQRTQQEDSAVYLCASSFSRGRVNEQFFGPGTRLTVL.

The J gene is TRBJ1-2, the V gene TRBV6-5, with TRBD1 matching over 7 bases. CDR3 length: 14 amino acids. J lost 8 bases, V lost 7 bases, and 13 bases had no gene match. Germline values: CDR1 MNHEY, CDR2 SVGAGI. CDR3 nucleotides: TGTGCCAGCACCAAGGACAGGAGAAAGGGGGGCTACACCTTC. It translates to CASTKDRRKGGYTF.

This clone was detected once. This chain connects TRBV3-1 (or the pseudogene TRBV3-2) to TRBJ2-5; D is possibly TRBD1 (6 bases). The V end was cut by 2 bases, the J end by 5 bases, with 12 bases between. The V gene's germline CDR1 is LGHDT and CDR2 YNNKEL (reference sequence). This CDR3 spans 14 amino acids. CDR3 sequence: CASSQHRVDETQYF. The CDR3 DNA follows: TGTGCCAGCAGCCAACACAGGGTGGATGAGACCCAGTACTTC.

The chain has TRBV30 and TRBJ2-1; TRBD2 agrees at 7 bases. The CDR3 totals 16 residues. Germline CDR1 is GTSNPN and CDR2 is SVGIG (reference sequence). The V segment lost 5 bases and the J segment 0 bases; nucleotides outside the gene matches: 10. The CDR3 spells CAWAQAGSSSYNEQFF. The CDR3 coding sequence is TGTGCCTGGGCCCAAGCGGGATCCAGCTCCTACAATGAGCAGTTCTTC.

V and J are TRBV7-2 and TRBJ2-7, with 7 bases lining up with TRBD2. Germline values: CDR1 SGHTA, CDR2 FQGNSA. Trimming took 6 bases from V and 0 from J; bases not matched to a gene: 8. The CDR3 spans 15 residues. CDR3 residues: CASSQSGASSYEQYF. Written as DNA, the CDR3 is TGTGCCAGCAGTCAAAGCGGGGCGAGCTCCTACGAGCAGTACTTC.

CDR3 sequence: CATSDPQTVHETQYF. The CDR3 coding sequence is TGTGCCACCAGTGACCCACAGACGGTTCACGAGACCCAGTACTTC. The chain employs TRBV24-1 and TRBJ2-5; the D is unclear. Germline V gene lookup returns CDR1 KGHDR and CDR2 SFDVKD. Between the trimmed V and J ends, which lost 4 bases and 5 bases, there was a span of 16 bases. The CDR3 contains 15 residues.

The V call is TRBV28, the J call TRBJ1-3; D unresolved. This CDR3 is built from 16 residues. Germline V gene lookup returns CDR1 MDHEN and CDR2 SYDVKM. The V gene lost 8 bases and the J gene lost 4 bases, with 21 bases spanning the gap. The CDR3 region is CASVPSGGLIGNTIYF. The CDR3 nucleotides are TGTGCCAGCGTCCCGAGTGGAGGGTTAATCGGAAACACCATATATTTT.

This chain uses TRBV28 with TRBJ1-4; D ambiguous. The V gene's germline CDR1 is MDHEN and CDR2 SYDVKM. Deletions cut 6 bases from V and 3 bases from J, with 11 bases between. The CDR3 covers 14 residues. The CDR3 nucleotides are TGTGCCAGCAGCGGGGAGGTGGCTAATGAAAAACTGTTTTTT. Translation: CASSGEVANEKLFF. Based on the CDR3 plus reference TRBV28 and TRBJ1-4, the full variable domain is DVKVTQSSRYLVKRTGEKVFLECVQDMDHENMFWYRQDPGLGLRLIYFSYDVKMKEKGDIPEGYSVSREKKERFSLILESASTNQTSMYLCASSGEVANEKLFFGSGTQLSVL.

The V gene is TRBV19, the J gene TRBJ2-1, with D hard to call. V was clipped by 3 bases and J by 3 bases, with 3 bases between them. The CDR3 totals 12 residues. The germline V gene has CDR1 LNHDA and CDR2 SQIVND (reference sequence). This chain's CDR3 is CASSILYNEQFF. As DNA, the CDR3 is TGTGCCAGTAGTATCCTCTACAATGAGCAGTTCTTC.

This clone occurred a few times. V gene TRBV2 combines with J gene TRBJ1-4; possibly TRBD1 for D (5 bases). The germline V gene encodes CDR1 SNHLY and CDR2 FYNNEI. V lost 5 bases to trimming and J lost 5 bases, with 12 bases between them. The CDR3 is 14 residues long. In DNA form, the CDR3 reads TGTGCCAGCAGTCTGAGGGAGGGGAATGAAAAACTGTTTTTT. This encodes CASSLREGNEKLFF. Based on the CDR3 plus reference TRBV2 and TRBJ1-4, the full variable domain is EPEVTQTPSHQVTQMGQEVILRCVPISNHLYFYWYRQILGQKVEFLVSFYNNEISEKSEIFDDQFSVERPDGSNFTLKIRSTKLEDSAMYFCASSLREGNEKLFFGSGTQLSVL.

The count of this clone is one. In nucleotides, the CDR3 is TGTGCCAGCAGTGTCGCGGGAGGGCAGAAAGGGCAGTTCTTC. It yields the protein CASSVAGGQKGQFF. The chain couples TRBV25-1 to TRBJ2-1, with TRBD2 matching over 9 bases. The junction had 10 bases not matched to a gene; V was cut back by 4 bases and J by 12 bases. CDR1 and CDR2 (germline): MGHDK, SYGVNS. This CDR3 contains 14 residues.

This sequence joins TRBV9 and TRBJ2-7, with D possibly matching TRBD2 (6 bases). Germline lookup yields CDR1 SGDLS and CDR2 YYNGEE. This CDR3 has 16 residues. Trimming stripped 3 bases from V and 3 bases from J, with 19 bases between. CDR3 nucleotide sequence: TGTGCCAGCAGCGGAGACCGATCCGGGGGATTCTACGAGCAGTACTTC. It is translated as CASSGDRSGGFYEQYF.

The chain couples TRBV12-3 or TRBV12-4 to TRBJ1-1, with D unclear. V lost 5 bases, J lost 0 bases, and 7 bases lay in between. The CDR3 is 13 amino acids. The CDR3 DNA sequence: TGTGCCAGCAGTCCGGGTGTGAACACTGAAGCTTTCTTT. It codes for CASSPGVNTEAFF.

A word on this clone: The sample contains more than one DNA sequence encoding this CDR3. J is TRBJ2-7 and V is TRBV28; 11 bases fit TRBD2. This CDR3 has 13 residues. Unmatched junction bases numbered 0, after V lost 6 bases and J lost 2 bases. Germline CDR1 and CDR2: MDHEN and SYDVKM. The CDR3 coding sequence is TGTGCCAGCAGGACTAGCGGGGCCTACGAGCAGTACTTC. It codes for CASRTSGAYEQYF.

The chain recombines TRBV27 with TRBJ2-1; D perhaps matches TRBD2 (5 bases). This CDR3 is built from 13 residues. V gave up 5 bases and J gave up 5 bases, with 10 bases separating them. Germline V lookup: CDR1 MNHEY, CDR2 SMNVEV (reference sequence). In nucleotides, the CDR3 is TGTGCCAGCAGTCTCGGGAAAAACAATGAGCAGTTCTTC. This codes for CASSLGKNNEQFF.

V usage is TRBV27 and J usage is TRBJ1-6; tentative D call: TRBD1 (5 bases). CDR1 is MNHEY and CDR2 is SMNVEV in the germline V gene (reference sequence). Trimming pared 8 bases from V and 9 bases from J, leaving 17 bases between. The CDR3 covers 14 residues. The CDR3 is CASCWGGEGSPLHF. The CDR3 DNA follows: TGTGCCAGCTGTTGGGGGGGGGAGGGTTCACCCCTCCACTTT.

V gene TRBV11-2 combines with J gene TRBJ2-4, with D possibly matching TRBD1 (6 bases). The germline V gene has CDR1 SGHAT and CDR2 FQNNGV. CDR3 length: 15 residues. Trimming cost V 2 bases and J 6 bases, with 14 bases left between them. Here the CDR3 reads CASSLTPGVANIQYF. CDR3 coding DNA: TGTGCCAGCAGCTTAACCCCAGGGGTTGCAAACATTCAGTACTTC.

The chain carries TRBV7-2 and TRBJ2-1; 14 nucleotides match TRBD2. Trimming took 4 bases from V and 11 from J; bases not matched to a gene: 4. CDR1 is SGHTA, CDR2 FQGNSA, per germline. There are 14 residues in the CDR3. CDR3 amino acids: CASSSGLAGAQQFF. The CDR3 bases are TGTGCCAGCAGCTCGGGACTAGCGGGAGCTCAGCAGTTCTTC.

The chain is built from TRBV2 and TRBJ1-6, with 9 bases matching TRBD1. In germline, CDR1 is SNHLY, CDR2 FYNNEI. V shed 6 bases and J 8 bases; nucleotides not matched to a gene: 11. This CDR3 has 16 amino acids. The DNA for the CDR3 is TGTGCCAGCAGCGGGGGGACAGGGATTTTGGATTCACCCCTCCACTTT. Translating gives CASSGGTGILDSPLHF.

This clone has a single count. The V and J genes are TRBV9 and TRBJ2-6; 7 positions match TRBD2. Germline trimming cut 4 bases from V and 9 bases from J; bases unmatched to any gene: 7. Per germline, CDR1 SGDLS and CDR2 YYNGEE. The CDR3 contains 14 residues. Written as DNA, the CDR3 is TGTGCCAGCAGCCCTCGGGACTACGACAACGTCCTGACTTTC. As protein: CASSPRDYDNVLTF.

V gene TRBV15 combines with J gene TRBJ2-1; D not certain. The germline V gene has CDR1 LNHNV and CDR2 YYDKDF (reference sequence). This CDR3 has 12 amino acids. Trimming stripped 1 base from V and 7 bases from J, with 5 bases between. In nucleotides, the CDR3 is TGTGCCACCAGCAGAGCGTTAAATGAGCAGTTCTTC. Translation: CATSRALNEQFF.